These 30 T cell receptor beta chains were sequenced from one sample in a study of memory CD4+ T cells and cytomegalovirus serostatus. Single viable CD3+CD4+CD8-CD45RO+ cells were sorted as the memory CD4+ T cells. Clones were read by immunoSEQ multiplex PCR, and TCRdb kept only the in-frame ones, dropping some. The sample lists about 58,000 clones, under 90% occurring once. Source material: memory CD4+ T cells from blood. All receptors come from an adult in good health and CMV-seronegative. Some clones in this sample may be carry-over from other donors' samples.

In its sample, this clone was seen once. This rearrangement joins TRBV9 to TRBJ2-3; D is ambiguous. The ends were cut back, 0 bases at V and 0 bases at J, with 5 bases in the middle. The germline V gene has CDR1 SGDLS and CDR2 YYNGEE. The CDR3 contains 14 residues. CDR3 DNA: TGTGCCAGCAGCGTAGTCCCTAGCACAGATACGCAGTATTTT. As protein: CASSVVPSTDTQYF.

The V and J genes are TRBV7-2 and TRBJ2-3, with TRBD1 matching 8 bases. J was trimmed by 2 bases and V by 2 bases; bases with no gene match: 9. The CDR3 extends over 17 amino acids. Germline assignment: CDR1 SGHTA and CDR2 FQGNSA. For the CDR3, the DNA is TGTGCCAGCAGCTTAAGCGCAGGGGGCAGCTACACAGATACGCAGTATTTT. This gives the protein CASSLSAGGSYTDTQYF. Full variable domain (missing parts from reference TRBV7-2 and TRBJ2-3): GAGVSQSPSNKVTEKGKDVELRCDPISGHTALYWYRQSLGQGLEFLIYFQGNSAPDKSGLPSDRFSAERTGGSVSTLTIQRTQQEDSAVYLCASSLSAGGSYTDTQYFGPGTRLTVL.

The V gene is TRBV11-2, the J gene TRBJ2-1; 8 nucleotides agree with TRBD2. The CDR3 has 15 residues. Germline CDR1 is SGHAT and CDR2 is FQNNGV. The junction had 6 bases not matched to a gene; V was cut back by 1 base and J by 7 bases. CDR3 in amino acids: CASSLGAAGGNEQFF. The CDR3 nucleotides are TGTGCCAGCAGCTTAGGGGCGGCGGGAGGTAATGAGCAGTTCTTC.

This clone showed up just a few times. This chain joins TRBV2 and TRBJ2-5; no reliable D call. Germline CDR1 and CDR2: SNHLY and FYNNEI. V lost 8 bases, J lost 4 bases, and 5 bases lay in between. The CDR3 consists of 10 residues. CDR3 DNA: TGTGCCAGCTCGTTAGAGACCCAGTACTTC. The encoded protein is CASSLETQYF.

The rearrangement uses TRBV7-9 and TRBJ2-3, with TRBD2 matching over 10 bases. With V trimmed by 4 bases and J by 5 bases, 9 bases remained unmatched. The length of the CDR3 is 16 residues. CDR1 SEHNR and CDR2 FQNEAQ come from the germline V gene (reference sequence). The CDR3 DNA sequence: TGTGCCAGCAGCTATTTTAGCGGGAGGTTACGAGATACGCAGTATTTT. This sequence encodes CASSYFSGRLRDTQYF.

This clone has a handful of counts. The chain carries TRBV6-6 and TRBJ2-1; 8 bases agree with TRBD1. J was trimmed by 8 bases and V by 5 bases; bases with no gene match: 11. CDR1 and CDR2 from the germline V gene are MNHNY and SVGAGI (reference sequence). The CDR3 runs to 15 residues. DNA for the CDR3: TGTGCCAGCAGTCAAGACAGGGGAGTATGGTATGAGCAGTTCTTC. It is translated as CASSQDRGVWYEQFF.

This chain joins TRBV19 and TRBJ2-7, with 8 bases matching TRBD1. Germline V gives CDR1 LNHDA, CDR2 SQIVND (reference sequence). The CDR3 is 15 residues long. The junction had 8 bases not matched to a gene; V was cut back by 4 bases and J by 3 bases. DNA of the CDR3: TGTGCCAGTAGTAAAGCAGGGGGCGCCGGCTACGAGCAGTACTTC. Its translation: CASSKAGGAGYEQYF. Full variable domain (outside the CDR3, taken from reference TRBV19 and TRBJ2-7): DGGITQSPKYLFRKEGQNVTLSCEQNLNHDAMYWYRQDPGQGLRLIYYSQIVNDFQKGDIAEGYSVSREKKESFPLTVTSAQKNPTAFYLCASSKAGGAGYEQYFGPGTRLTVT.

The chain uses TRBV27 and TRBJ2-7; weak D call: TRBD2 (6 bases). This CDR3 is 13 amino acids long. V lost 5 bases and J 3 bases, leaving 11 bases between the germline ends. Germline values: CDR1 MNHEY, CDR2 SMNVEV (reference sequence). The CDR3 sequence: CASSLGSIYEQYF. In DNA form, the CDR3 reads TGTGCCAGCAGTCTCGGGAGTATCTACGAGCAGTACTTC.

The chain employs TRBV9 and TRBJ1-6; D is possibly TRBD1 (5 bases). The germline V gene has CDR1 SGDLS and CDR2 YYNGEE. The V gene lost 2 bases and the J gene lost 7 bases, with 10 bases spanning the gap. This CDR3 spans 14 amino acids. In nucleotides, the CDR3 is TGTGCCAGCAGCGTTTTGACAGAGAATTCACCCCTCCACTTT. This sequence encodes CASSVLTENSPLHF.

The chain employs TRBV6-1 and TRBJ1-2; 8 nucleotides match TRBD1. Germline CDR1 and CDR2: MNHNS and SASEGT. V was pared by 4 bases and J by 7 bases, with 17 bases of the junction left unmatched. The CDR3 spans 17 residues. Here the CDR3 DNA reads TGTGCCAGCAGTGGCTGGACAGGGACCATGGGCAGCCGTGGCTACACCTTC. Residues: CASSGWTGTMGSRGYTF.

This clone occurred once. This chain links TRBV5-4 with TRBJ2-3, with D unresolved. Trimming took 1 base from V and 6 from J, leaving 12 bases between them. Germline CDR1 SGHNT, CDR2 YYREEE (reference sequence). The CDR3 covers 14 residues. The CDR3 sequence: CASSLKDPGDTQYF. In DNA, the CDR3 is TGTGCCAGCAGCTTGAAAGACCCTGGGGATACGCAGTATTTT.

The chain links TRBV29-1 to TRBJ2-3; no definite D call. Germline V gives CDR1 SQVTM, CDR2 ANQGSEA. Trimming stripped 6 bases from V and 5 bases from J, with 3 bases between. The CDR3 length is 9 residues. Here the CDR3 reads CSVGDTQYF. The DNA for the CDR3 is TGCAGCGTCGGAGATACGCAGTATTTT.

The CDR3 nucleotides are TGCAGCGTTGATCGGGGATACAATGAGCAGTTCTTC. As protein: CSVDRGYNEQFF. The genes are TRBV29-1 and TRBJ2-1, with D possibly matching TRBD2 (5 bases). The CDR3 is 12 amino acids. Trimming cost V 3 bases and J 4 bases, with 7 bases left between them. Germline CDR1 reads SQVTM; CDR2 reads ANQGSEA.

J is TRBJ2-1 and V is TRBV25-1; a weak D match, TRBD1 (5 bases). V lost 0 bases and J 9 bases, leaving 6 bases between the germline ends. Germline CDR1 reads MGHDK; CDR2 reads SYGVNS. The CDR3 runs 12 residues. This CDR3 reads CASSEYQGEQFF. The CDR3 DNA reads TGTGCCAGCAGTGAATATCAGGGTGAGCAGTTCTTC.

Notes on this clone: Relative to the germline gene, one junction end is altered; a read error may explain this. CDR3: CASSLGQGLPHF. The CDR3 coding sequence is TGTGCCAGCAGTTTGGGACAGGGCCTTCCCCACTTC. The chain employs TRBV28 and TRBJ2-5; 9 positions agree with TRBD1. The CDR3 covers 12 residues. Germline V CDR1 and CDR2: MDHEN, SYDVKM.

The V and J genes are TRBV9 and TRBJ1-6; TRBD1 is a possible D gene (6 bases). V lost 0 bases and J 6 bases, leaving 10 bases between the germline ends. The CDR3 totals 15 residues. CDR1 is SGDLS, CDR2 YYNGEE, per germline. The CDR3 sequence: CASSVDGRGNSPLHF. The CDR3 nucleotides read TGTGCCAGCAGCGTAGACGGCAGGGGTAATTCACCCCTCCACTTT.

The CDR3 DNA sequence: TGTGCCAGCAGTGTTAGCGTCCGCGAGACCCAGTACTTC. This sequence encodes CASSVSVRETQYF. This rearrangement joins TRBV6-1 to TRBJ2-5; weak D call: TRBD2 (5 bases). With 4 bases removed from V and 5 bases from J, the gap between germline ends came to 11 bases. This CDR3 is 13 amino acids long. Germline CDR1 MNHNS, CDR2 SASEGT.

The chain uses TRBV30 and TRBJ1-6; possibly TRBD1 for D (5 bases). The CDR3 consists of 16 residues. Trimming cost V 0 bases and J 7 bases, with 16 bases left between them. Germline lookup yields CDR1 GTSNPN and CDR2 SVGIG (reference sequence). The CDR3 protein is CAWSVGQGVSNSPLHF. Written as DNA, the CDR3 is TGTGCCTGGAGTGTCGGGCAGGGCGTTAGCAATTCACCCCTCCACTTT.

This rearrangement joins TRBV6-6 to TRBJ2-7; 8 nucleotides line up with TRBD2. This CDR3 contains 15 residues. Per germline, CDR1 MNHNY and CDR2 SVGAGI (reference sequence). The V gene end was trimmed by 2 bases and the J gene end by 7 bases; junction bases not matched to a gene: 10. The CDR3 here is CASSYPGLAGGEQYF. DNA of the CDR3: TGTGCCAGCAGTTACCCAGGACTAGCAGGAGGGGAGCAGTACTTC.

This rearrangement joins TRBV7-9 to TRBJ1-1; 7 positions agree with TRBD1. There are 14 residues in the CDR3. The germline V gene has CDR1 SEHNR and CDR2 FQNEAQ (reference sequence). V was pared by 3 bases and J by 4 bases, with 5 bases of the junction left unmatched. CDR3: CASSLSSGGTEAFF. The DNA for the CDR3 is TGTGCCAGCAGCTTGTCTTCAGGGGGCACTGAAGCTTTCTTT. The full variable domain, completed using reference TRBV7-9 and TRBJ1-1, is DTGVSQNPRHKITKRGQNVTFRCDPISEHNRLYWYRQTLGQGPEFLTYFQNEAQLEKSRLLSDRFSAERPKGSFSTLEIQRTEQGDSAMYLCASSLSSGGTEAFFGQGTRLTVV.

The J gene is TRBJ1-2, the V gene TRBV6-5, with 9 bases lining up with TRBD1. Trimming cost V 6 bases and J 5 bases; bases outside gene matches: 7. Germline CDR1 MNHEY, CDR2 SVGAGI. The CDR3 extends over 14 amino acids. The CDR3 nucleotides are TGTGCCAGCAGGCCGGGTGGACAGGGGTATGGCTACACCTTC. It translates to CASRPGGQGYGYTF.

The chain couples TRBV28 to TRBJ2-1, with 12 bases matching TRBD2. The CDR3 covers 16 residues. Germline V gene lookup returns CDR1 MDHEN and CDR2 SYDVKM. In DNA, the CDR3 is TGTGCGGCGAGGTGGGCTAGCGGGAGGGTGTACAATGAGCAGTTCTTC. This gives the protein CAARWASGRVYNEQFF.

This chain uses TRBV2 with TRBJ1-5, with D unclear. V shed 7 bases and J shed 4 bases, with 14 bases lying between them. The germline CDR1 and CDR2 sequences are SNHLY and FYNNEI. The CDR3 runs 14 residues. CDR3 DNA sequence: TGTGCCAGCACACCCCGCCAGGTGAATCAGCCCCAGCATTTT. Translation gives CASTPRQVNQPQHF.

The chain couples TRBV30 to TRBJ2-1, with 7 bases aligning to TRBD1. V shed 3 bases, J shed 6 bases, and the junction held 14 bases outside the gene matches. The CDR3 covers 16 residues. Germline V lookup: CDR1 GTSNPN, CDR2 SVGIG (reference sequence). The CDR3 bases are TGTGCCTGGAGAGGTTTTTGGCTACAGGGGTCCAATGAGCAGTTCTTC. Residues: CAWRGFWLQGSNEQFF.

J is TRBJ1-1 and V is TRBV10-2; tentatively, D is TRBD1 (6 bases). With 3 bases removed from V and 4 bases from J, the gap between germline ends came to 12 bases. The CDR3 is 14 residues long. The germline CDR1 and CDR2 sequences are WSHSY and SAAADI. CDR3 region: CASSDWQGSTEAFF. Here the CDR3 DNA reads TGCGCCAGCAGTGATTGGCAGGGGAGCACTGAAGCTTTCTTT.

This clone was found a few times. This sequence joins TRBV6-5 and TRBJ2-1; no firm D call. The germline V gene has CDR1 MNHEY and CDR2 SVGAGI. This CDR3 region has 16 residues. The V end lost 0 bases, the J end lost 0 bases, and 9 bases lay between the germline ends. The CDR3 DNA sequence: TGTGCCAGCAGTTACTCAGTGGTGAGCTCCTACAATGAGCAGTTCTTC. Translated: CASSYSVVSSYNEQFF.

Concerning this clone itself: This sample includes further DNA sequences coding for the same CDR3. This chain connects TRBV6-5 to TRBJ2-3, with 7 bases that match TRBD2. V lost 2 bases, J lost 1 base, and 3 bases stayed unmatched. Germline V gene lookup returns CDR1 MNHEY and CDR2 SVGAGI. This CDR3 region has 15 residues. The CDR3: CASSYGEGGTDTQYF. For the CDR3, the DNA is TGTGCCAGCAGTTACGGGGAGGGCGGCACAGATACGCAGTATTTT.

This clone was recorded once. This CDR3 reads CASSFPSQPQHF. The CDR3 bases are TGTGCCAGCAGTTTTCCCAGTCAGCCCCAGCATTTT. This rearrangement joins TRBV28 to TRBJ1-5; D unclear. The length of the CDR3 is 12 residues. V lost 3 bases and J lost 6, with 6 bases in between. Looked up from germline, CDR1 is MDHEN and CDR2 is SYDVKM.

This clone was counted a few times. V gene TRBV29-1 combines with J gene TRBJ1-2; D is ambiguous. Trimming took off 4 bases at V and 0 bases at J, with 9 bases between the two ends. Per the germline V gene, CDR1 is SQVTM and CDR2 is ANQGSEA. This CDR3 has 13 residues. CDR3: CSVGGTSNYGYTF. The CDR3 nucleotides read TGCAGCGTTGGCGGCACATCTAACTATGGCTACACCTTC.

V is TRBV2 and J is TRBJ2-2; 7 nucleotides line up with TRBD2. Germline CDR1 reads SNHLY; CDR2 reads FYNNEI. The CDR3 consists of 15 residues. J was trimmed by 3 bases and V by 6 bases; bases with no gene match: 7. DNA for the CDR3: TGTGCCAGCAGCGTCCGGACTAGTGACACCGGGGAGCTGTTTTTT. Encoded protein: CASSVRTSDTGELFF.